Below, 29 T cell receptor beta chains from the same sample are listed, as sequenced in a study of T cells in Graves' hyperthyroidism and ophthalmopathy. RNA transcripts were the template for amplifying TCR beta CDR3 regions. With the HTBI primer set, the TCR CDR3 went through a first round of RT-PCR. TCRdb re-called the multiplex PCR reads with MiXCR, one entry per CDR3 protein. The sample includes 450,000 to 650,000 distinct CDR3 sequences, around 14% of them seen just once. Sample: blood. Receptors originate from a woman aged 18-30 years with Graves' ophthalmopathy.

This clonotype has a count of ten or more. The chain links TRBV12-3 or TRBV12-4 to TRBJ1-3; the match to TRBD1 covers 7 bases. V lost 1 base to trimming and J lost 8 bases; unmatched junction nucleotides: 8. The CDR3 is made up of 15 amino acids. The DNA for the CDR3 is TGTGCCAGCAGTTTAGTGGGACAGATTCGAGACACCATATATTTT. Translating gives CASSLVGQIRDTIYF.

This clonotype was seen many times. The chain couples TRBV10-3 to TRBJ2-7, with 10 bases that match TRBD2. The CDR3 length is 14 residues. After removal of 4 bases from V and 5 bases from J, the junction contained 5 bases not matched to a gene. Looked up from germline, CDR1 is ENHRY and CDR2 is SYGVKD. Here the CDR3 reads CAISAEAGGDEQYF. The DNA for the CDR3 is TGTGCCATCAGTGCCGAAGCGGGAGGGGACGAGCAGTACTTC.

This clonotype was detected many times. The rearrangement uses TRBV6-1 and TRBJ2-3, with 10 bases aligning to TRBD2. This CDR3 is built from 15 residues. Unmatched junction bases numbered 6, after V lost 6 bases and J lost 3 bases. Germline CDR1 MNHNS, CDR2 SASEGT. This CDR3 reads CASRRRTSGTDTQYF. CDR3 sequence (DNA): TGTGCCAGCAGACGCAGGACTAGCGGTACAGATACGCAGTATTTT.

This clonotype was recorded at least ten times. V and J are TRBV7-2 and TRBJ1-1; D possibly corresponds to TRBD1 (6 bases). This CDR3 has 18 residues. Trimming left V 5 bases short and J 3 bases short, with 25 bases between. Germline V gives CDR1 SGHTA, CDR2 FQGNSA. CDR3 DNA: TGTGCCAGCAGCGCTACACTTATAGGGGGGCTGGGGGACACTGAAGCTTTCTTT. It codes for CASSATLIGGLGDTEAFF.

This clonotype occurred many times. The genes are TRBV9 and TRBJ1-2; 7 nucleotides line up with TRBD1. J gave up 1 base and V 0 bases, and 3 bases lay outside the gene matches. Germline lookup yields CDR1 SGDLS and CDR2 YYNGEE. The CDR3 has 15 residues. The CDR3 loop reads CASSVDPGGNYGYTF. As DNA, the CDR3 is TGTGCCAGCAGCGTAGATCCAGGGGGTAACTATGGCTACACCTTC.

This clonotype appeared many times. J is TRBJ2-7 and V is TRBV27; 12 bases agree with TRBD2. V trimming: 3 bases; J trimming: 6 bases; junction bases outside the gene matches: 9. Germline-derived CDR1 and CDR2 are MNHEY and SMNVEV (reference sequence). The CDR3 loop spans 16 amino acids. The CDR3: CASSFQATSGSREQYF. Written as DNA, the CDR3 is TGTGCCAGCAGTTTCCAAGCGACTAGCGGGAGCCGCGAGCAGTACTTC.

The V gene is TRBV19, the J gene TRBJ1-1, with D possibly matching TRBD1 (5 bases). This CDR3 spans 15 amino acids. Germline CDR1 and CDR2: LNHDA and SQIVND (reference sequence). V gave up 5 bases and J gave up 0 bases, with 13 bases separating them. The CDR3: CASSGRGSVNTEAFF. The CDR3 nucleotides read TGTGCCAGTAGTGGACGGGGGTCGGTGAACACTGAAGCTTTCTTT. Together with reference TRBV19 and TRBJ1-1, the CDR3 gives the full variable domain: DGGITQSPKYLFRKEGQNVTLSCEQNLNHDAMYWYRQDPGQGLRLIYYSQIVNDFQKGDIAEGYSVSREKKESFPLTVTSAQKNPTAFYLCASSGRGSVNTEAFFGQGTRLTVV.

The rearrangement links TRBV19 to TRBJ2-3; D remains unclear. V dropped 7 bases and J dropped 0 bases, with 17 bases sitting between them. Per the germline V gene, CDR1 is LNHDA and CDR2 is SQIVND (reference sequence). The CDR3 consists of 16 residues. This CDR3 is CASTDRAFTSTDTQYF. In DNA, the CDR3 is TGTGCCAGTACCGATCGGGCTTTTACTAGCACAGATACGCAGTATTTT.

As to this clonotype: A much larger clone is a single base away; this may be a read error. This chain joins TRBV7-2 and TRBJ2-6; D unclear. The CDR3 spans 16 residues. CDR1 is SGHTA and CDR2 is FQGNSA in the germline V gene. The germline V and J ends were trimmed by 3 bases and 0 bases, with 9 bases remaining between them. The CDR3 DNA is TGTGCCAGCAGCTTCTCAACAATCTCTGGGGCCAACGTCCTGACTTTC. This encodes CASSFSTISGANVLTF.

This clonotype was counted at least ten times. The chain is built from TRBV11-2 and TRBJ2-2, with D uncertain. V lost 2 bases and J 6 bases, leaving 1 base between the germline ends. CDR1 and CDR2 from the germline V gene are SGHAT and FQNNGV. This CDR3 contains 11 residues. The CDR3 is CASSLPGELFF. The CDR3 DNA reads TGTGCCAGCAGCTTACCCGGGGAGCTGTTTTTT.

This clonotype was recorded many times. The chain has TRBV28 and TRBJ1-3; 10 nucleotides line up with TRBD1. With 1 base clipped from V and 1 base from J, the junction kept 4 bases outside the gene matches. Per germline, CDR1 MDHEN and CDR2 SYDVKM. The CDR3 is 17 amino acids. The CDR3 loop reads CASSLFGDRGSGNTIYF. CDR3 coding DNA: TGTGCCAGCAGTTTATTCGGGGACAGGGGATCTGGAAACACCATATATTTT. The full variable domain, completed using reference TRBV28 and TRBJ1-3, is DVKVTQSSRYLVKRTGEKVFLECVQDMDHENMFWYRQDPGLGLRLIYFSYDVKMKEKGDIPEGYSVSREKKERFSLILESASTNQTSMYLCASSLFGDRGSGNTIYFGEGSWLTVV.

The table lists this clonotype with many counts. The chain has TRBV27 and TRBJ1-5; D is unresolved. There are 18 residues in the CDR3. V dropped 8 bases and J dropped 7 bases, with 30 bases sitting between them. Germline CDR1 reads MNHEY; CDR2 reads SMNVEV (reference sequence). The CDR3 spells CASASNRQAFGPRQPQHF. The CDR3 coding sequence is TGTGCCAGCGCCAGCAACCGGCAGGCCTTCGGACCCAGACAGCCCCAGCATTTT.

This clonotype was seen ten or more times. V and J are TRBV30 and TRBJ2-7; weak D call: TRBD1 (5 bases). The germline V gene encodes CDR1 GTSNPN and CDR2 SVGIG (reference sequence). V shed 1 base and J shed 3 bases, with 13 bases lying between them. The CDR3 has 14 residues. The CDR3 sequence is CAWSEGQVLYEQYF. CDR3 sequence (DNA): TGTGCCTGGAGTGAGGGGCAGGTCCTCTACGAGCAGTACTTC.

This clonotype was seen many times. This sequence joins TRBV7-9 and TRBJ2-6; 10 nucleotides align to TRBD2. V lost 4 bases and J lost 0; bases outside the gene matches: 9. This CDR3 is built from 19 residues. Germline lookup yields CDR1 SEHNR and CDR2 FQNEAQ (reference sequence). CDR3 in amino acids: CASSSTGTSASSGANVLTF. CDR3 DNA: TGTGCCAGCAGCTCGACCGGGACTAGCGCCTCCTCTGGGGCCAACGTCCTGACTTTC.

This clonotype was seen more than once but under ten times. This chain joins TRBV20-1 and TRBJ2-7, with TRBD2 matching over 11 bases. V lost 5 bases to trimming and J lost 7 bases; unmatched junction nucleotides: 22. CDR3 length: 18 amino acids. Germline lookup yields CDR1 DFQATT and CDR2 SNEGSKA (reference sequence). CDR3 sequence: CSAPRRGLAGGRMWEQYF. CDR3 sequence (DNA): TGCAGTGCTCCCCGCCGGGGGCTAGCGGGAGGCCGTATGTGGGAGCAGTACTTC.

In its sample, this clonotype was seen many times. This chain connects TRBV3-1 to TRBJ2-1; D not resolved. The length of the CDR3 is 11 residues. V lost 5 bases and J 10 bases, leaving 9 bases between the germline ends. CDR1 and CDR2 from the germline V gene are LGHDT and YNNKEL (reference sequence). The CDR3 DNA sequence: TGTGCCAGCAGCTCACCGGGCGAGCAGTTCTTC. Encoded protein: CASSSPGEQFF.

J is TRBJ1-3 and V is TRBV5-5; the D is unclear. Germline CDR1 is SGHKS and CDR2 is YYEKEE (reference sequence). The V gene lost 5 bases and the J gene lost 6 bases, with 12 bases spanning the gap. The CDR3 has 13 amino acids. This CDR3 is CASSAGRENTIYF. In nucleotides, the CDR3 is TGTGCCAGCAGTGCCGGACGCGAAAACACCATATATTTT.

This clonotype occurred many times. The chain has TRBV28 and TRBJ2-7; 7 bases fit TRBD1. The ends lost 8 bases at V and 0 bases at J; junction bases unmatched: 4. This CDR3 has 13 amino acids. Germline CDR1 and CDR2: MDHEN and SYDVKM. CDR3 DNA sequence: TGTGCCAGCCACAGGGGCGACTCCTACGAGCAGTACTTC. Its protein is CASHRGDSYEQYF.

A note on this clonotype: A read error may be the cause here, since a much bigger clone is one base away. V and J are TRBV20-1 and TRBJ1-2; D call uncertain. This CDR3 has 14 amino acids. Per the germline V gene, CDR1 is DFQATT and CDR2 is SNEGSKA (reference sequence). V was pared by 0 bases and J by 10 bases, with 18 bases between. Here the CDR3 DNA reads TGCAGTGCTAGAGATCTCAGTAGGGCGGGTGACTACACCTTC. Protein sequence: CSARDLSRAGDYTF.

This clonotype has ten or more counts. V usage is TRBV3-1 and J usage is TRBJ2-2; the D gene is possibly TRBD1 (6 bases). Germline CDR1 and CDR2: LGHDT and YNNKEL (reference sequence). V was trimmed by 4 bases and J by 5 bases, leaving 17 bases between them. CDR3 length equals 16 residues. The CDR3 spells CASSPRPGQATGELFF. The CDR3 DNA is TGTGCCAGCAGCCCTCGACCGGGACAAGCGACCGGGGAGCTGTTTTTT.

Ten or more counts support this clonotype. V is TRBV30 and J is TRBJ2-1, with TRBD1 identical over 9 bases. Germline V CDR1 and CDR2: GTSNPN, SVGIG (reference sequence). CDR3 length: 14 amino acids. V was pared by 0 bases and J by 7 bases, with 4 bases of the junction left unmatched. The CDR3 DNA reads as TGTGCCTGGAGTGTAGGGACAGGGAAGAATGAGCAGTTCTTC. Encoded protein: CAWSVGTGKNEQFF.

In this sample, this clonotype turned up a few times. The CDR3 DNA reads TGTGCCAGCAGCGACATCGGGACACCTAGCACAGATACGCAGTATTTT. Encoded protein: CASSDIGTPSTDTQYF. The V gene is TRBV6-1, the J gene TRBJ2-3, with TRBD1 as a possible D gene (6 bases). The CDR3 has 16 amino acids. Deletions cut 6 bases from V and 0 bases from J, with 16 bases between. Germline V lookup: CDR1 MNHNS, CDR2 SASEGT.

The V gene is TRBV25-1, the J gene TRBJ1-5; weak D call: TRBD1 (5 bases). The germline V and J ends were trimmed by 3 bases and 0 bases, with 18 bases remaining between them. Germline lookup yields CDR1 MGHDK and CDR2 SYGVNS. CDR3 length: 18 amino acids. The CDR3 nucleotides are TGTGCCAGCAGTGACCAGGGAACCGTGAGGTATAGCAATCAGCCCCAGCATTTT. Translated, it gives CASSDQGTVRYSNQPQHF.

This clonotype occurred a few times. The rearrangement links TRBV20-1 to TRBJ2-5, with D perhaps given as TRBD1 or TRBD2 (6 bases each). Germline V gene lookup returns CDR1 DFQATT and CDR2 SNEGSKA (reference sequence). Trimming removed 5 bases at V and 10 bases at J, with 29 bases between. The CDR3 spans 16 residues. CDR3 in DNA: TGCAGTGCTGATCGCGTGGGACAAGGGGCTATGGGAGGCCAGTACTTC. This sequence encodes CSADRVGQGAMGGQYF.

In its sample, this clonotype was seen a few times. A read error may explain this, as a much larger clone is one base away. The CDR3 end shows no conserved phenylalanine or tryptophan, and so a read error is likely. This chain connects TRBV29-1 to TRBJ1-2, with D uncertain. This CDR3 is 12 amino acids long. Between the trimmed V and J ends, which lost 7 bases and 4 bases, there was a span of 13 bases. In germline, CDR1 is SQVTM, CDR2 ANQGSEA. CDR3 DNA: TGCAGCGCCGCCCTTGGGGTCTATGGCTACACCCTC. Protein: CSAALGVYGYTL.

This clonotype was detected many times. The rearrangement uses TRBV2 and TRBJ2-1; the D gene is possibly TRBD1 (5 bases). This CDR3 is built from 14 residues. Between the trimmed V and J ends, which lost 8 bases and 1 base, there was a span of 12 bases. The V gene's germline CDR1 is SNHLY and CDR2 FYNNEI. CDR3 in DNA: TGTGCCAGCCGTCGAGGACAATCCTACAATGAGCAGTTCTTC. Its protein is CASRRGQSYNEQFF.

Worth noting for this clonotype: The germline gene is not matched at one end of the junction; a read error may be the cause. The chain combines TRBV4-1 with TRBJ2-3; D is unresolved. This CDR3 region has 14 residues. CDR1 and CDR2 (germline): MGHRA, YSYEKL. The CDR3 DNA is TGCGCCAGCAGCCAAACCGGCTTAGCAGATACGCAGTTTTTT. Translation gives CASSQTGLADTQFF.

This clonotype was seen ten or more times. J is TRBJ1-5 and V is TRBV2; 8 nucleotides line up with TRBD1. Unmatched junction bases numbered 7, after V lost 6 bases and J lost 3 bases. The CDR3 loop spans 15 amino acids. CDR1 and CDR2 from the germline V gene are SNHLY and FYNNEI. The CDR3 spells CASSAGQGPNQPQHF. The DNA for the CDR3 is TGTGCCAGCAGCGCAGGACAGGGTCCCAATCAGCCCCAGCATTTT.

This clonotype has ten or more counts. This chain links TRBV11-2 with TRBJ2-7; TRBD2 matches at 11 bases. The CDR3 is 21 residues long. V lost 1 base to trimming and J lost 4 bases; unmatched junction nucleotides: 21. Germline CDR1 SGHAT, CDR2 FQNNGV. CDR3 sequence (DNA): TGTGCCAGCAGCTTAGGTGGGTGGACTAGCGGGTCCTCCGCGAGCCATTACGAGCAGTACTTC. The encoded protein is CASSLGGWTSGSSASHYEQYF. Filled out from reference TRBV11-2 and TRBJ2-7, the complete variable domain reads EAGVAQSPRYKIIEKRQSVAFWCNPISGHATLYWYQQILGQGPKLLIQFQNNGVVDDSQLPKDRFSAERLKGVDSTLKIQPAKLEDSAVYLCASSLGGWTSGSSASHYEQYFGPGTRLTVT.